This is a list of T cell receptor beta chains from one sample in a study of T-cell memory formation after mild COVID-19. TCRdb re-called the 5' RACE reads through MiXCR, storing one row per CDR3 protein. The sample contains 300,000 to 350,000 distinct CDR3 sequences, 14% of which appear only once. Sequenced input: PBMCs or a T cell subset sorted from them (not recorded which). Every receptor here comes from a man between 18 and 29 years old who had mild COVID-19 (a few samples of this study predate the infection). Cell type and time point are not known. CDR3s include the opening cysteine and the closing phenylalanine or tryptophan. The order of the fields is J gene, D gene, clone size, V gene, CDR3 protein, CDR3 DNA. D genes are given only for firm matches. Size is stated for part of the rows, as once, few or many counts, or as a class when the clone is expanded.

j_call: TRBJ2-3
d_call: NA
clone_size: few
v_call: TRBV11-1
cdr3_aa: CASSFFGGEDTQYF
cdr3_nt: TGTGCCAGCAGCTTTTTTGGAGGGGAAGATACGCAGTATTTT

j_call: TRBJ2-5
d_call: TRBD1
clone_size: few
v_call: TRBV10-3
cdr3_aa: CASRQGRETQYF
cdr3_nt: TGTGCCAGTCGACAGGGAAGAGAGACCCAGTACTTC

j_call: TRBJ2-6
d_call: TRBD2
clone_size: NA
v_call: TRBV27
cdr3_aa: CASSLLPGGAGANVLTF
cdr3_nt: TGTGCCAGCAGTTTATTACCCGGGGGGGCTGGGGCCAACGTCCTGACTTTC

j_call: TRBJ2-5
d_call: NA
clone_size: NA
v_call: TRBV21-1
cdr3_aa: CASSKTREGQHEETQYF
cdr3_nt: TGTGCCAGCAGCAAAACCCGCGAGGGACAACACGAAGAGACCCAGTACTTC

j_call: TRBJ2-1
d_call: NA
clone_size: many
v_call: TRBV9
cdr3_aa: CASSVGLARALTYNEQFF
cdr3_nt: TGTGCCAGCAGCGTTGGGCTAGCTCGGGCTCTGACCTACAATGAGCAGTTCTTC

j_call: TRBJ1-6
d_call: NA
clone_size: NA
v_call: TRBV2
cdr3_aa: CASSEETHEFSPLHF
cdr3_nt: TGTGCCAGCAGTGAAGAGACCCACGAGTTTTCACCCCTCCACTTT

j_call: TRBJ1-6
d_call: NA
clone_size: many
v_call: TRBV6-5
cdr3_aa: CASSLGGSNSPLHF
cdr3_nt: TGTGCCAGCAGTTTAGGAGGGTCTAATTCACCCCTCCACTTT

j_call: TRBJ2-1
d_call: NA
clone_size: NA
v_call: TRBV29-1
cdr3_aa: CSVEPGNEQFF
cdr3_nt: TGCAGCGTTGAGCCGGGCAATGAGCAGTTCTTC

j_call: TRBJ2-5
d_call: NA
clone_size: many
v_call: TRBV5-1
cdr3_aa: CASSQGDLLGQETQYF
cdr3_nt: TGCGCCAGCAGCCAAGGAGATCTTCTCGGCCAAGAGACCCAGTACTTC

j_call: TRBJ2-4
d_call: NA
clone_size: NA
v_call: TRBV11-2
cdr3_aa: CASSLDRAGPGAKKIQYF
cdr3_nt: TGTGCCAGCAGCTTAGATCGGGCGGGCCCAGGGGCCAAAAAAATTCAGTACTTC

j_call: TRBJ1-2
d_call: TRBD1
clone_size: NA
v_call: TRBV24-1
cdr3_aa: CATSHRGAKGYTF
cdr3_nt: TGTGCCACGTCTCACAGGGGAGCGAAAGGCTACACCTTC

j_call: TRBJ1-6
d_call: TRBD1
clone_size: NA
v_call: TRBV5-1
cdr3_aa: CASRSEGAGNSPLHF
cdr3_nt: TGCGCCAGCAGATCCGAGGGGGCTGGTAATTCACCCCTCCACTTT

j_call: TRBJ2-7
d_call: TRBD2
clone_size: many
v_call: TRBV5-6
cdr3_aa: CASSPGGPYEQYF
cdr3_nt: TGTGCCAGCAGCCCGGGGGGGCCCTACGAGCAGTACTTC

j_call: TRBJ1-5
d_call: NA
clone_size: NA
v_call: TRBV24-1
cdr3_aa: CATSDPALQPQHF
cdr3_nt: TGTGCCACCAGTGACCCCGCACTTCAGCCCCAGCATTTT

j_call: TRBJ2-3
d_call: NA
clone_size: few
v_call: TRBV2
cdr3_aa: CASSEVRGLADTQYF
cdr3_nt: TGTGCCAGCAGTGAGGTCCGGGGGTTAGCGGATACGCAGTATTTT

j_call: TRBJ2-2
d_call: TRBD2
clone_size: few
v_call: TRBV6-2/TRBV6-3
cdr3_aa: CASSPPGGITGELFF
cdr3_nt: TGTGCCAGCAGCCCTCCGGGGGGAATCACCGGGGAGCTGTTTTTT

j_call: TRBJ2-2
d_call: NA
clone_size: NA
v_call: TRBV6-2/TRBV6-3
cdr3_aa: CASSYFGQSTGELFF
cdr3_nt: TGTGCCAGCAGTTACTTCGGACAGTCCACCGGGGAGCTGTTTTTT